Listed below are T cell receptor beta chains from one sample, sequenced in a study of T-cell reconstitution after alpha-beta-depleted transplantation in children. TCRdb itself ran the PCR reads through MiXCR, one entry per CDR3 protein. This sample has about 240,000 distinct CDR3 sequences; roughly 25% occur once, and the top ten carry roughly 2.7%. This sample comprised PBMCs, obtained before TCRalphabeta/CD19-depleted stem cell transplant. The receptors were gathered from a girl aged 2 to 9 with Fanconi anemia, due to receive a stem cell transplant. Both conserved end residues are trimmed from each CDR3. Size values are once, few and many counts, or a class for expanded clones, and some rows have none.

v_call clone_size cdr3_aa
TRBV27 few ASSLIRPDTQY
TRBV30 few AWSTYGPYEQY
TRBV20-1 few SAQDRTYRETQY
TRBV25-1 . ASSGGYTGELF
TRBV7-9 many ASSLGLAGQF
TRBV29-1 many SVEKASGSYEQY
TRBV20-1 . SATSIRAHATSTDTQY
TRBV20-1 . SARRLNTEAF
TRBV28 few ASSSLRRVSGANVLT
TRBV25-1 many ASTSQSGSLEQY
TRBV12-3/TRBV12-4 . ASSPSAGGNEQF
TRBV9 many ASGGTSGDIEQY
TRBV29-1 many SVAMPGKYNEQF
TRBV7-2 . ASSLPRTSGRSRYNEQF
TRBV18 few ASSAPGRDEQY
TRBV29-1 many SVASGLNYEQY
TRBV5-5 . ASSLGIPSGGPEQF
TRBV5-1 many ASTRNQETQY
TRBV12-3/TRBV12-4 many ASSLRQMSQPQH
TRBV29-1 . SVSGTSGPEGGYEQY
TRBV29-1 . SVVLDKAQETQY
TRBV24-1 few ATSDPRTSGNEQF
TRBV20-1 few SASIGNTEAF
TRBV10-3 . AISEMGGANTGELF
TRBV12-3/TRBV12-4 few ASSPSGGGPQY
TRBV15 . ATSRDLLERYQRTGELF
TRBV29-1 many SASQGSNSPLH
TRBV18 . ASSPLPGQQTTNYGYT
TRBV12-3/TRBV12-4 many ASSFTSGAPYEQY
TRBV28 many ASSPPLSSSYEQY
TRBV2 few ASSEREGRQTQY
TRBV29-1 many SVNPGGSYNEQF
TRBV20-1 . SAGLAGNTGELF
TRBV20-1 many SAHKRVAGYEQY
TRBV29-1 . SITGTDALETQY
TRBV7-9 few ASGPTYEQY
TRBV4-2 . ASSQDGAGRGGANVLT
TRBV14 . ASSQVTSYEQY
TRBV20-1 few SARVSWAGNSPLH
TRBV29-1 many SVVDRGWETQY
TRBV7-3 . ASSLFHRGTGELF
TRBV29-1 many SVEGTVGNEQF
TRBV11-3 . ASSLSPTGDLGNTGELF
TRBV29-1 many SWTGNTGELF
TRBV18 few ASSPSSPSPEREQY
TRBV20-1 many SAAEPRANYGYT
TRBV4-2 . ASSQDGSGLETQY
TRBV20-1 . SARARGSYNEQF